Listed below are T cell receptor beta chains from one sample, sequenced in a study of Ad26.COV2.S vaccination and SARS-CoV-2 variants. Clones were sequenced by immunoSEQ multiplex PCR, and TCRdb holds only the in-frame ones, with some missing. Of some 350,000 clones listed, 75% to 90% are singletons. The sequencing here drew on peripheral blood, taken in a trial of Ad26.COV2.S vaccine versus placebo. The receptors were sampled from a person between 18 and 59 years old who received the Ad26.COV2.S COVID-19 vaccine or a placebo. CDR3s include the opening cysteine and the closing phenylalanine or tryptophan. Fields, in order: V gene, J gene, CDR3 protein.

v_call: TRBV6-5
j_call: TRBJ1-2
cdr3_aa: CASSYSGYYGYTF

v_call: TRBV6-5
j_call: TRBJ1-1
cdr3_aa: CASSTDRGISEAFF

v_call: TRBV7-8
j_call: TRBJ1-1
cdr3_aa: CASSLASGVMGPEAFF

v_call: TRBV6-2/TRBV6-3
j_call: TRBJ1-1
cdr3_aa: CASSYSIVTVAFF

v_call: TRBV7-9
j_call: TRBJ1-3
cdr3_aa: CASSLGFFESTDTIYF

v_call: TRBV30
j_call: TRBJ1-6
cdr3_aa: CAWGPRSPLHF

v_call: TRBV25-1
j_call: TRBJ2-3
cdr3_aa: CASSVMWERGTDTQYF

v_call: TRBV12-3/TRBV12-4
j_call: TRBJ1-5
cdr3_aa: CASRYSTGQPQHF

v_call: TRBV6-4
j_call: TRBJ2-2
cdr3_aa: CASSGRERTGELFF

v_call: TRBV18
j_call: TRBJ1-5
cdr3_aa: CASSLTEYSNQPQHF

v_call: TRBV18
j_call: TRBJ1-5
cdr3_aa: CASSPGTANQPQHF

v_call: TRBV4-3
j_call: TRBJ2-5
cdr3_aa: CASSQEQGGKTQYF

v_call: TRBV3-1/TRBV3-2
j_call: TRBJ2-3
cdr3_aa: CASSQPTRPDTQYF

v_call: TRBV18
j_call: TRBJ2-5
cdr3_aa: CASSPTGTPSSQETQYF

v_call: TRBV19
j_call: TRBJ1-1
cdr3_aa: CASSFGSGGTEAFF

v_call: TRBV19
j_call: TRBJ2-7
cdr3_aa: CASRLAGGAEQYF

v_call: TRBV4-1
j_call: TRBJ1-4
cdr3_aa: CASRRLHRDGREKLFF

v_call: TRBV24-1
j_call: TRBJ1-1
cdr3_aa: CATSRQVGNTEAFF

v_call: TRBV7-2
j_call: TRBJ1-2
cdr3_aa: CASSPTAANYGYTF

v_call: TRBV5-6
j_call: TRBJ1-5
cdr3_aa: CASSPMDGGNQPQHF

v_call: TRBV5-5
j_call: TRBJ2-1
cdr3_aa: CASNLQPGWYNEQFF

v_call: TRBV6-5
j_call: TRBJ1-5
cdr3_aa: CASSRTAQAPQHF

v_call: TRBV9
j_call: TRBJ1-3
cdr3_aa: CASSVETAGFGNTIYF

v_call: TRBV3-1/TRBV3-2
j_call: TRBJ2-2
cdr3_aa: CASSQERGGPTGELFF

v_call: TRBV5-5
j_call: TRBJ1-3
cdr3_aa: CASSIAGAPFSGNTIYF

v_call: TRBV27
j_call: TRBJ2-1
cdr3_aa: CASSRTSGTFSSSYNEQFF

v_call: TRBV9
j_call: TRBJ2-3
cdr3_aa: CASSVGSLGLGYTDTQYF

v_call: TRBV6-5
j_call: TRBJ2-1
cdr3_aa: CASRPLTRNNEQFF

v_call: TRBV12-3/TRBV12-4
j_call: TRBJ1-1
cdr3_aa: CASSLSLNEAFF

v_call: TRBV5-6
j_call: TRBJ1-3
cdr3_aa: CASSLAIQGETGNTIYF

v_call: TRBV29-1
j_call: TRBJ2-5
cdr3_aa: CSVDGRGEETQYF

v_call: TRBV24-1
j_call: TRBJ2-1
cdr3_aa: CATSASGRAFEQFF

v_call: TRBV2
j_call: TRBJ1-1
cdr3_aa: CASKAGAIEAFF

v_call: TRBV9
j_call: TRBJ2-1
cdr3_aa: CASSAKWGASYNEQFF

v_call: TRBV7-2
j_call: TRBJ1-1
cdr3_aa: CASSLGGQNTEAFF

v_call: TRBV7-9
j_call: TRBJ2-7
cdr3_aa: CASSLYTGGTGPHEQYF

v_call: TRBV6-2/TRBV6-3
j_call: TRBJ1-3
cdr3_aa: CASRPNRISSGNTIYF

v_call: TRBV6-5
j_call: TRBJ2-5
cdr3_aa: CASSSQETQYF

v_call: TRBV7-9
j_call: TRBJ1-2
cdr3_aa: CASSLIGGYTF

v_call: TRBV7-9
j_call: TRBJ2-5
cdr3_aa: CASSLGWAQEGETQYF

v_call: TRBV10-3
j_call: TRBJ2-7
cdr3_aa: CAISGQGVNEQYF

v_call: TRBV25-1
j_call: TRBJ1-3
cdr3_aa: CASSSSGDGNTIYF

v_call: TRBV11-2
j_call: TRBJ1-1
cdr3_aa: CASSSMIQKAFF